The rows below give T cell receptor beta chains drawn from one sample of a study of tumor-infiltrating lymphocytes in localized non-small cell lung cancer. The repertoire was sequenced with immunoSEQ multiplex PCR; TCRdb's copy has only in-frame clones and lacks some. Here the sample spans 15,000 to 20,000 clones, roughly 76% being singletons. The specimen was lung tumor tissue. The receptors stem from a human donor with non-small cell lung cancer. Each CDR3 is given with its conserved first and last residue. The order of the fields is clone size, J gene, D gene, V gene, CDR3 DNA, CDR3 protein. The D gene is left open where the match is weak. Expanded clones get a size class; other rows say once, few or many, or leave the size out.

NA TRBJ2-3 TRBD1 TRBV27 TGTGCCAGCAGTTTTTACAGGGGGCGCGCAGATACGCAGTATTTT CASSFYRGRADTQYF
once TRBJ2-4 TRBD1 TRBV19 TGTGCCAGTAGGACAGGGGGCGCGTGGGCCAAAAACATTCAGTACTTC CASRTGGAWAKNIQYF
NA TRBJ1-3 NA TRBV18 TGTGCCAGCTCACCAGGGTCGCGGGGCTCTGGAAACACCATATATTTT CASSPGSRGSGNTIYF
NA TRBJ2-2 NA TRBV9 TGTGCCAGCAGCGGACCACACACCGGGGAGCTGTTTTTT CASSGPHTGELFF
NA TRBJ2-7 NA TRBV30 TGTGCCTGGAGTCCTACTCCGGGCTCCCTTAGGGACGAGCAGTACTTC CAWSPTPGSLRDEQYF
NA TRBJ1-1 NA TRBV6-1 TGTGCCAGCAGGCGCTCGAACACTGAAGCTTTCTTT CASRRSNTEAFF
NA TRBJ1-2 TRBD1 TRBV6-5 TGTGCCAGCAGTGACGGACAGGGGGCCGTTGGCTACACCTTC CASSDGQGAVGYTF
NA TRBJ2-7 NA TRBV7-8 TGTGCCAGCAGCTTAAGTGTAGTAGTCCCTTCCTACGAGCAGTACTTC CASSLSVVVPSYEQYF
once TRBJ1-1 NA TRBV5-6 TGTGCCAGCAGCTTATACGGACCGCTTGAAGCTTTCTTT CASSLYGPLEAFF
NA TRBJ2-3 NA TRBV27 TGTGCCAGCAGTTTAGCCAGTAGCACAGATACGCAGTATTTT CASSLASSTDTQYF
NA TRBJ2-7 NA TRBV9 TGTGCCAGCAGCGTAGATGTCAGTTCCTACGAGCAGTACTTC CASSVDVSSYEQYF
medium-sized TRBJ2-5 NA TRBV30 TGTGCCTGGAGTGACCCGGGAAGGGAGGAGACCCAGTACTTC CAWSDPGREETQYF
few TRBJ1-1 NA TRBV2 TGTGCCAGCAACAACAGGGAGACCACTGAAGCTTTCTTT CASNNRETTEAFF
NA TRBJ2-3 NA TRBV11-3 TGTGCCAGCAGCTTAGGTGGCCAGGGCGCAGATACGCAGTATTTT CASSLGGQGADTQYF
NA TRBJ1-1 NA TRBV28 TGTGCCAGCAGTTTACGGTTCCACACTGAAGCTTTCTTT CASSLRFHTEAFF
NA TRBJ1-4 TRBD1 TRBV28 TGTGCCAGCAGTGGTGACAGGGTGGGGGAAAAACTGTTTTTT CASSGDRVGEKLFF
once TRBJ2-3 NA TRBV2 TGTGCCAGCAGTGCCCCTTATGCGCAGTATTTT CASSAPYAQYF
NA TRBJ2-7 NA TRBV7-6 TGTGCCAGCAGCCAGGGGGGGTTTGGATCCTACGAGCAGTACTTC CASSQGGFGSYEQYF
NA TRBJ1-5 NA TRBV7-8 TGTGCCAGCAGCTTATTCTGGAAAGATCAGCCCCAGCATTTT CASSLFWKDQPQHF
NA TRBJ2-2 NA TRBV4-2 TGTGCCAGCAGCCAAGTCGGGGGGCCGGGCACCGGGGAGCTGTTTTTT CASSQVGGPGTGELFF
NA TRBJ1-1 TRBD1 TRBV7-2 TGTGCCAGCAGCTTAGAGAGACAGGGGGCGAGGTCGAACACTGAAGCTTTCTTT CASSLERQGARSNTEAFF
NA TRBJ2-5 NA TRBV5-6 TGTGCCAGCAGCTTGGGAGGGATTGAGACCCAGTACTTC CASSLGGIETQYF
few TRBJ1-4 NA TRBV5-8 TGTGCCAGCAGCTTGGGGACAGCCGACAATGAAAAACTGTTTTTT CASSLGTADNEKLFF
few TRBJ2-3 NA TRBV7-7 TGTGCTAAAAACCAGGATACGCAGTATTTT CAKNQDTQYF
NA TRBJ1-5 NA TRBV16 TGTGCCAGCAGCCAATCGGGGGGAAACAATCAGCCCCAGCATTTT CASSQSGGNNQPQHF
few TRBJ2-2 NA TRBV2 TGTGCCAGCAGTGCCCCAATGGTGAACACCGGGGAGCTGTTTTTT CASSAPMVNTGELFF
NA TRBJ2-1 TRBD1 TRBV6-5 TGTGCCAGCAGTTCTCGACAGGGGGCGTCCAATGAGCAGTTCTTC CASSSRQGASNEQFF
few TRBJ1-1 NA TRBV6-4 TGTGCCAGCGCCCCGGGACCAAGGTTCGGGACGGTGAACACTGAAGCTTTCTTT CASAPGPRFGTVNTEAFF
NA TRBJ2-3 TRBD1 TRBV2 TGTGCCAGCAAAGGGACAGAGACAGATACGCAGTATTTT CASKGTETDTQYF
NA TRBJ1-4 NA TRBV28 TGTGCCAGCAGTTTATTCCTTACAGGGTCTAATGAAAAACTGTTTTTT CASSLFLTGSNEKLFF
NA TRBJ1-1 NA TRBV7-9 TGTGCCAGCAGCTTAGATACCCCAGGGGCTTTCTTT CASSLDTPGAFF
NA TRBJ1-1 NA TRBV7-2 TGTGCCAGCAGCAACCGGAGAAGTCTCAACACTGAAGCTTTCTTT CASSNRRSLNTEAFF
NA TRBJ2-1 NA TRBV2 TGTGCCAGCATCAAGGTACAACACGGGAATGAGCAGTTCTTC CASIKVQHGNEQFF
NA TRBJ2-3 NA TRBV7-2 TGTGCCAGCAGCTTGGACTATTTAAGCACAGATACGCAGTATTTT CASSLDYLSTDTQYF
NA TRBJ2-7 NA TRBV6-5 TGTGCCAGCAGTTACCTCAGGGTAGTGTCCTACGAGCAGTACTTC CASSYLRVVSYEQYF
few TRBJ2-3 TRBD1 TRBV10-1 TGCGCCAGCAGTGAGGCTGGGACAGGGAATACGCAGTATTTT CASSEAGTGNTQYF
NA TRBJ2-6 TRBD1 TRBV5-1 TGCGCCAGCAGCTTTGGGACAGGGATCTCACCTGGGGCCAACGTCCTGACTTTC CASSFGTGISPGANVLTF
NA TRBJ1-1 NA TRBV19 TGTGCCAGTAGTGCAGGGTATCGCACTGAAGCTTTCTTT CASSAGYRTEAFF
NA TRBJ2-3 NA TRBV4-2 TGTGCCAGCAGCCAAGCTAAGGACTCCCCCACAGATACGCAGTATTTT CASSQAKDSPTDTQYF
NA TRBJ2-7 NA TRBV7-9 TGTGCCAGCAGCTTAGCCCTTATGGACGAGCAGTACTTC CASSLALMDEQYF
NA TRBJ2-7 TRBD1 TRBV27 TGTGCCAGCATTGGGGGGACAGGGATGCGTGAGCAGTACTTC CASIGGTGMREQYF
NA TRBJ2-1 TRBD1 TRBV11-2 TGTGCCAGCAGCTTAGGGGACAGCGATGAGCAGTTCTTC CASSLGDSDEQFF
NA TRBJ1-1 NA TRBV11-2 TGTGCCAGCAGCTGGACAGTGAACACTGAAGCTTTCTTT CASSWTVNTEAFF
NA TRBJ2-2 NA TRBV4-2 TGTGCCAGCAGCCAAGAAGATGGGCACACCGGGGAGCTGTTTTTT CASSQEDGHTGELFF
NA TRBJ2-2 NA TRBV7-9 TGTGCCAGCAGCTTAGTACAGGGCAACACCGGGGAGCTGTTTTTT CASSLVQGNTGELFF
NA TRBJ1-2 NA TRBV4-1 TGCGCCAGCAGCCGCTCAGGAGTAGGGTATGGCTACACCTTC CASSRSGVGYGYTF
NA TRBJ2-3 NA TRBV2 TGTGCCAGCAGTTTCTACGGACTTCTCACAGATACGCAGTATTTT CASSFYGLLTDTQYF
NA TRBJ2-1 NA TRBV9 TGTGCCAGCAGCTCCACCGGGACACCGAACAATGAGCAGTTCTTC CASSSTGTPNNEQFF